This is a list of T cell receptor beta chains from one sample in a study of T cell changes during pregnancy in multiple sclerosis. TCRdb keeps only in-frame clones here, not all; method: immunoSEQ multiplex PCR. Of around 100,000 clones detected, about 90% appear once; the ten largest clones hold approximately 1.4%. Specimen: peripheral blood, collected in the third trimester of pregnancy. The receptors originated from a female donor with multiple sclerosis, enrolled in a pregnancy study. The CDR3 runs from the conserved cysteine through the conserved F or W. Each record gives: clone size, D gene, V gene, J gene, CDR3 protein. The D gene is left open where the match is weak. Not every row has a clone size; where given, it reads once, few, many or a size class.

NA	NA	TRBV20-1	TRBJ1-1	CSAPGYEAFF
NA	TRBD1	TRBV7-6	TRBJ1-4	CASSTGTGIGEKLFF
NA	TRBD2	TRBV13	TRBJ2-3	CASSLAGGAPDTQYF
NA	TRBD1	TRBV2	TRBJ1-5	CASSGTGGVQPQHF
NA	NA	TRBV5-1	TRBJ2-3	CASSAYRANTDTQYF
NA	NA	TRBV2	TRBJ2-6	CASSERGSGANVLTF
NA	NA	TRBV6-5	TRBJ2-7	CASSWNPGPNYEQYF
NA	TRBD2	TRBV5-6	TRBJ2-1	CASSLVRSGRVINEQFF
NA	NA	TRBV28	TRBJ2-3	CASSVQGTDTQYF
NA	NA	TRBV27	TRBJ2-1	CASSLGEGSREQFF
NA	TRBD1	TRBV7-9	TRBJ2-1	CASLELGTGYNEQFF
NA	NA	TRBV10-2	TRBJ1-2	CASSEEGVGLTLSYTF
NA	TRBD1	TRBV28	TRBJ2-2	CASRDRAPTGELFF
NA	NA	TRBV7-9	TRBJ2-1	CASDEIQEQFF
NA	NA	TRBV5-4	TRBJ1-4	CASSSYGTSEEKLFF
NA	TRBD2	TRBV27	TRBJ2-1	CASSSRSGGTPNEQFF
NA	TRBD1	TRBV11-1	TRBJ1-1	CASSSTGLNTEAFF
once	TRBD2	TRBV28	TRBJ2-1	CASSLLTSGDNEQFF
NA	TRBD1	TRBV18	TRBJ2-5	CASSRDSQETQYF
NA	NA	TRBV7-2	TRBJ2-5	CASSLFSGSETQYF
NA	NA	TRBV10-3	TRBJ1-1	CAISESKRVNTEAFF
NA	TRBD2	TRBV18	TRBJ2-3	CASSPWTSGTSTDTQYF
NA	NA	TRBV13	TRBJ2-7	CASSPWRNYEQYF
NA	TRBD2	TRBV7-9	TRBJ2-1	CASSESGRSYNEQFF
NA	NA	TRBV7-9	TRBJ2-7	CASSPKTGLAEQYF
NA	NA	TRBV7-8	TRBJ2-2	CASSLALGNTGELFF
NA	TRBD1	TRBV6-5	TRBJ1-3	CASREQGAGGNTIYF
NA	TRBD1	TRBV28	TRBJ2-1	CASSLTGTGGSEQFF
NA	TRBD1	TRBV2	TRBJ1-4	CASSDYGQGTFEKLFF
NA	NA	TRBV10-3	TRBJ1-3	CAISEGSGSGNTIYF
NA	NA	TRBV5-1	TRBJ1-2	CASRSTDRVNYGYTF
NA	TRBD1	TRBV4-1	TRBJ1-1	CASSQTTGAANTEAFF
NA	NA	TRBV5-1	TRBJ1-5	CASSLAPRDTLYSNQPQHF
NA	TRBD2	TRBV7-2	TRBJ2-7	CASSRGGGYYEQYF
NA	TRBD2	TRBV10-3	TRBJ2-1	CAISVVAGDGNEQFF
NA	TRBD2	TRBV9	TRBJ2-2	CASSVRVAGISGELFF
many	NA	TRBV5-1	TRBJ1-3	CASSLGGSLRPGNTIYF
NA	NA	TRBV19	TRBJ1-1	CASSISVNTEAFF
NA	NA	TRBV2	TRBJ1-2	CASSETGLVGYTF
NA	TRBD1	TRBV6-1	TRBJ1-4	CASSEAGDRQNEKLFF
NA	NA	TRBV27	TRBJ1-5	CASRPLVGLHSNQPQHF
NA	TRBD1	TRBV18	TRBJ2-7	CASSPQQGGEQYF
NA	TRBD1	TRBV4-1	TRBJ2-7	CASSQGQVPSYEQYF
NA	NA	TRBV25-1	TRBJ2-7	CASGGTIYEQYF
NA	NA	TRBV5-6	TRBJ1-6	CASSARVHSPLHF
NA	NA	TRBV10-3	TRBJ2-6	CAISETLFRKQVSGANVLTF
NA	NA	TRBV28	TRBJ2-7	CASSLSGGGSYEQYF
NA	NA	TRBV5-8	TRBJ1-2	CASSPEATGLNVGYTF
NA	NA	TRBV7-2	TRBJ1-2	CASSFTGNSGYTF
NA	TRBD2	TRBV11-2	TRBJ2-7	CASSTMLAAYEQYF
NA	NA	TRBV5-1	TRBJ1-1	CASKVLAQADTEAFF